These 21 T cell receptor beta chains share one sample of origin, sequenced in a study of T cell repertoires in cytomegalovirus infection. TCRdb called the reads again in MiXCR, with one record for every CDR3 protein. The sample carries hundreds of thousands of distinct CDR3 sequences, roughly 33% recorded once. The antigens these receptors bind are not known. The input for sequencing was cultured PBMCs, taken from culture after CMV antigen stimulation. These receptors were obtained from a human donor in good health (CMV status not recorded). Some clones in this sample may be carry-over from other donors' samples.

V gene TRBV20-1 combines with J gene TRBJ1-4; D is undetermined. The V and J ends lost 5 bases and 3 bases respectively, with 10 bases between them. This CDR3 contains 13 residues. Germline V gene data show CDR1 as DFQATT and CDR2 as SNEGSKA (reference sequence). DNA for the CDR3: TGCAGTGCTGCCTGGGTGCCTAATGAAAAACTGTTTTTT. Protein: CSAAWVPNEKLFF.

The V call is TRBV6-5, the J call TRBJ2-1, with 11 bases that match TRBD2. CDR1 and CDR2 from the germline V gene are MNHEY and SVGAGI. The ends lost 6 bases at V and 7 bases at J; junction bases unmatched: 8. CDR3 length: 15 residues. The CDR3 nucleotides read TGTGCCAGCAGCCCACTAGCGGGAGCGGGGAATGAGCAGTTCTTC. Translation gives CASSPLAGAGNEQFF.

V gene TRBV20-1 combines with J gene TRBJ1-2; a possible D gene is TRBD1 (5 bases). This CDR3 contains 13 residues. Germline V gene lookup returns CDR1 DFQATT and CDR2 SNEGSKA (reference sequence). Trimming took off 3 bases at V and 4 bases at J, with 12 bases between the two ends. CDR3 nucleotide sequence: TGCAGTGCTAGGACAGAAGAAGGCTATGGCTACACCTTC. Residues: CSARTEEGYGYTF.

The CDR3 reads CASSIDTAAEAFF. Here the CDR3 DNA reads TGTGCCAGTAGTATTGACACCGCGGCAGAAGCTTTCTTT. This rearrangement joins TRBV19 to TRBJ1-1; D call uncertain. V was clipped by 3 bases and J by 8 bases, with 13 bases between them. Germline CDR1 reads LNHDA; CDR2 reads SQIVND (reference sequence). The CDR3 consists of 13 residues. The full variable domain, with the rest looked up from reference TRBV19 and TRBJ1-1, is DGGITQSPKYLFRKEGQNVTLSCEQNLNHDAMYWYRQDPGQGLRLIYYSQIVNDFQKGDIAEGYSVSREKKESFPLTVTSAQKNPTAFYLCASSIDTAAEAFFGQGTRLTVV.

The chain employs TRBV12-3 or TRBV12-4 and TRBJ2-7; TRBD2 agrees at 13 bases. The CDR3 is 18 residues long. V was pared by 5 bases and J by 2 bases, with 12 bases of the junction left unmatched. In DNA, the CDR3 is TGTGCCAGCAGTGATGCTTCGGGACTAGCGGGGCGAACCTACGAGCAGTACTTC. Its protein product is CASSDASGLAGRTYEQYF.

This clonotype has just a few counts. CDR3 coding DNA: TGTGCCAGCACTTCCCCCAACTACAATGAGCAGTTCTTC. Amino acids: CASTSPNYNEQFF. The chain recombines TRBV27 with TRBJ2-1, with no clear D. Deletions cut 7 bases from V and 3 bases from J, with 10 bases between. Per germline, CDR1 MNHEY and CDR2 SMNVEV (reference sequence). The CDR3 runs 13 residues.

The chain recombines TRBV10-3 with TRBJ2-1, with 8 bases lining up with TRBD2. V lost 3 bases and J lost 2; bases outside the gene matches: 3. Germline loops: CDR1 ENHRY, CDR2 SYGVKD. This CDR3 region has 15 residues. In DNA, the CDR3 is TGTGCCATCAGTGAAAAGCGGGAGACCTACAATGAGCAGTTCTTC. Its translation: CAISEKRETYNEQFF.

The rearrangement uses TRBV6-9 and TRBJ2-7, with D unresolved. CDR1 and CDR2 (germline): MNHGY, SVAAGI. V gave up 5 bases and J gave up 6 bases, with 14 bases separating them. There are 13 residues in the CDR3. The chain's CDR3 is CASSPRSSFEQYF. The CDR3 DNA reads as TGTGCCAGCAGTCCTAGGTCCAGTTTCGAGCAGTACTTC.

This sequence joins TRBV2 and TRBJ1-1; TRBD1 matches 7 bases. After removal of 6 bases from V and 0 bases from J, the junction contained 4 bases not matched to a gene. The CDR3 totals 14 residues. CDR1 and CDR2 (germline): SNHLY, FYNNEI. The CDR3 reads CASRDRNVNTEAFF. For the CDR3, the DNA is TGTGCCAGCAGGGACAGGAACGTGAACACTGAAGCTTTCTTT.

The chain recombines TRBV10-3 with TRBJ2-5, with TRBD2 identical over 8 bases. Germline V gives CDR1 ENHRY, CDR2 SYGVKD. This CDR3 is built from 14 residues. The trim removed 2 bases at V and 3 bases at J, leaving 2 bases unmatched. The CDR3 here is CAISEKREKETQYF. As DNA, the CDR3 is TGTGCCATCAGTGAGAAGCGGGAGAAAGAGACCCAGTACTTC.

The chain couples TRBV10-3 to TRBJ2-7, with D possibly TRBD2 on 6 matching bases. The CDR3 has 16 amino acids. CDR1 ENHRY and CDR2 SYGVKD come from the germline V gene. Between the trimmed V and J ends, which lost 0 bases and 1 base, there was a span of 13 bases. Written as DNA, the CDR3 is TGTGCCATCAGTGAGTCGGGTAGCGGAACGTCCTACGAGCAGTACTTC. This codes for CAISESGSGTSYEQYF.

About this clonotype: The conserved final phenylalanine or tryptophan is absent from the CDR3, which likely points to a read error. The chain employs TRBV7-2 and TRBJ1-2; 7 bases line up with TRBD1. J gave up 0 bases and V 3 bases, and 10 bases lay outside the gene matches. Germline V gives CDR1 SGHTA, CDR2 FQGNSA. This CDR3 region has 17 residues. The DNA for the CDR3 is TGTGCCAGCAGCTTCAGCAGGGGGAGGCTAGCTAACTATGGCTACACCCTC. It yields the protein CASSFSRGRLANYGYTL.

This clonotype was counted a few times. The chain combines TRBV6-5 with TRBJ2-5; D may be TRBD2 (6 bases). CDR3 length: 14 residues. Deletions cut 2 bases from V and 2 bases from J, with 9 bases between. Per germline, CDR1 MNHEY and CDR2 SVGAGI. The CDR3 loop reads CASSYGGLQETQYF. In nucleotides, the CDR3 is TGTGCCAGCAGTTACGGGGGACTGCAAGAGACCCAGTACTTC.

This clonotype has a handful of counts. The CDR3 sequence is CASSDPTEPYYGYTF. CDR3 in DNA: TGTGCCAGCAGTGACCCCACGGAGCCCTACTATGGCTACACCTTC. V usage is TRBV2 and J usage is TRBJ1-2; D is ambiguous. The CDR3 extends over 15 amino acids. V gave up 3 bases and J gave up 3 bases, with 14 bases separating them. Germline CDR1 SNHLY, CDR2 FYNNEI.

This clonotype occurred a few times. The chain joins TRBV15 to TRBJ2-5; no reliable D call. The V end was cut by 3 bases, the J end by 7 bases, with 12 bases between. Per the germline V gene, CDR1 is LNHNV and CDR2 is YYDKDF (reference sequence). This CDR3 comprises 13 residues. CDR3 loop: CATSRGKAGTQYF. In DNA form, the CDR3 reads TGTGCCACCAGCAGGGGAAAAGCAGGGACCCAGTACTTC.

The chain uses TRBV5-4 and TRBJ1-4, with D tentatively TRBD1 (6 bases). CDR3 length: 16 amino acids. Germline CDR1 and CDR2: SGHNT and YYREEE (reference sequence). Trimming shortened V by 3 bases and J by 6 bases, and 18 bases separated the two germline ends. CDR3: CASSWGAPAAYEKLFF. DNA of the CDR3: TGTGCCAGCAGCTGGGGGGCACCAGCAGCGTATGAAAAACTGTTTTTT.

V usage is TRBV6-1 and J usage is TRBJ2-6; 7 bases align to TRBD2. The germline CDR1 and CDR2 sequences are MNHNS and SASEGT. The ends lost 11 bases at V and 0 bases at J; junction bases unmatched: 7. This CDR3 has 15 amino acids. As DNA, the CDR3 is TGTGCCGGCACCCGCGGGAGCTCTGGGGCCAACGTCCTGACTTTC. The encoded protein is CAGTRGSSGANVLTF.

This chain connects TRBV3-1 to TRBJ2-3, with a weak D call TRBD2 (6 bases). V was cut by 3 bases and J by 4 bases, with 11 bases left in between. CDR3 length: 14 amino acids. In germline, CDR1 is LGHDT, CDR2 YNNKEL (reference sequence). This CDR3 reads CASSQGRRADTQYF. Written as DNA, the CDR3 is TGTGCCAGCAGCCAGGGTCGGAGGGCAGATACGCAGTATTTT.

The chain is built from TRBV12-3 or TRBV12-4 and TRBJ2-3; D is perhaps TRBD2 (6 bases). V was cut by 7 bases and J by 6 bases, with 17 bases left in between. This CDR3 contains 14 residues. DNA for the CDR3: TGTGCCAGCACCCTGGGACTCAGCTTGGATACGCAGTATTTT. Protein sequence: CASTLGLSLDTQYF.

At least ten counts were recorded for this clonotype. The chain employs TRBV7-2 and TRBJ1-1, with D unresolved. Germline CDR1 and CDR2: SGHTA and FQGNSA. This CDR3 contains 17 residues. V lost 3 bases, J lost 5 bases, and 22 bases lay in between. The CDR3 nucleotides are TGTGCCAGCAGCTTTCAACCAGGAGCAGGTCCAAGGACTGAAGCTTTCTTT. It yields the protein CASSFQPGAGPRTEAFF.

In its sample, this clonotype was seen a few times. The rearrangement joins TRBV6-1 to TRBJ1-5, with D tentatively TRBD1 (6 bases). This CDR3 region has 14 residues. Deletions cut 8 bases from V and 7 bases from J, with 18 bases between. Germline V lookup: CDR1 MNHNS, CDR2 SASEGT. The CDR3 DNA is TGTGCCAGCTCGCTAGACAGGCACGCGCAGCCCCAGCATTTT. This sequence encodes CASSLDRHAQPQHF.